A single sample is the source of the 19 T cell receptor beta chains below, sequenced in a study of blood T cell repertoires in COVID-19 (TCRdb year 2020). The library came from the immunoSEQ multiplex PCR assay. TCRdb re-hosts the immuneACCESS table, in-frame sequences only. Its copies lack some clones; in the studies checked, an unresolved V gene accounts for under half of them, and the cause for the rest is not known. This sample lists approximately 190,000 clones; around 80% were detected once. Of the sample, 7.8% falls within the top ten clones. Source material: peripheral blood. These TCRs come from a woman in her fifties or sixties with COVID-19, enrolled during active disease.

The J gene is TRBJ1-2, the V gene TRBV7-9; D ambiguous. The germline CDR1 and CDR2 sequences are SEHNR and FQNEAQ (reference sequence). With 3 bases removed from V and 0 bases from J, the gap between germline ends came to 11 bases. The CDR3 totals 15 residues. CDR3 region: CASSFTAVANYGYTF. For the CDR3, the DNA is TGTGCCAGCAGCTTCACAGCCGTAGCTAACTATGGCTACACCTTC.

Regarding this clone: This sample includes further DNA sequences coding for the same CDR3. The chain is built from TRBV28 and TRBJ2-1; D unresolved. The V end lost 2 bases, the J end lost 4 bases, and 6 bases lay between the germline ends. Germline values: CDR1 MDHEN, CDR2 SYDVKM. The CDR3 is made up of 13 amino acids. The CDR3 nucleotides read TGTGCCAGCAGTTTAGGCAGTTACAATGAGCAGTTCTTC. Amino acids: CASSLGSYNEQFF. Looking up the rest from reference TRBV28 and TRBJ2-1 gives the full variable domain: DVKVTQSSRYLVKRTGEKVFLECVQDMDHENMFWYRQDPGLGLRLIYFSYDVKMKEKGDIPEGYSVSREKKERFSLILESASTNQTSMYLCASSLGSYNEQFFGPGTRLTVL.

CDR3 in amino acids: CASSSDRNNQPQHF. The CDR3 nucleotides read TGTGCCAGCAGTTCCGACAGGAACAATCAGCCCCAGCATTTT. This chain joins TRBV6-5 and TRBJ1-5, with D possibly matching TRBD1 (6 bases). Germline loops: CDR1 MNHEY, CDR2 SVGAGI. The V gene lost 4 bases and the J gene lost 3 bases, with 10 bases spanning the gap. The CDR3 sequence is 14 residues long.

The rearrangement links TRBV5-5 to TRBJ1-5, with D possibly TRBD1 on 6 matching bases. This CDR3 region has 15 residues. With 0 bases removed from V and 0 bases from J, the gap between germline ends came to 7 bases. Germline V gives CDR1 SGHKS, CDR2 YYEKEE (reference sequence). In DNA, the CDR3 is TGTGCCAGCAGCTTGGAGGACAGTAGCAATCAGCCCCAGCATTTT. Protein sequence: CASSLEDSSNQPQHF.

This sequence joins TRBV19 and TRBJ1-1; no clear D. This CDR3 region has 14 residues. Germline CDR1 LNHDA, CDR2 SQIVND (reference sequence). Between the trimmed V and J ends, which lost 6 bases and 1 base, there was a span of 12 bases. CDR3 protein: CASSPRRGNTEAFF. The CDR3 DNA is TGTGCCAGTAGCCCGCGAAGAGGGAACACTGAAGCTTTCTTT.

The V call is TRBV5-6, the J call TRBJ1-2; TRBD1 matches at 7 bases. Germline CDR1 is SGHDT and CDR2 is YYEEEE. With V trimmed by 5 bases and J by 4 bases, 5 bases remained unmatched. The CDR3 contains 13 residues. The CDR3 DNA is TGTGCCAGCAGGGGGGGACAGCCCTATGGCTACACCTTC. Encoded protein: CASRGGQPYGYTF. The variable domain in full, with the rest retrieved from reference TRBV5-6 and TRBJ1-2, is DAGVTQSPTHLIKTRGQQVTLRCSPKSGHDTVSWYQQALGQGPQFIFQYYEEEERQRGNFPDRFSGHQFPNYSSELNVNALLLGDSALYLCASRGGQPYGYTFGSGTRLTVV.

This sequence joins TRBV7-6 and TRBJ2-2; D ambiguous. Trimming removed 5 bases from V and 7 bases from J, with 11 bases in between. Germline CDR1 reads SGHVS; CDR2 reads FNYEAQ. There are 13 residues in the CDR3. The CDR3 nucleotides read TGTGCCAGCAGCCACGGGTATATCGGGGAGCTGTTTTTT. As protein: CASSHGYIGELFF.

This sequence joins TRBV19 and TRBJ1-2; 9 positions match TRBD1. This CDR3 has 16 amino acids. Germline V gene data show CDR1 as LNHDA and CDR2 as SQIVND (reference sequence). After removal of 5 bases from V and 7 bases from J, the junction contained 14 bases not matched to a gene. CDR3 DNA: TGTGCCAGTAGTGTCGAATCCGGGACAGGGACCCTTGGCTACACCTTC. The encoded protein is CASSVESGTGTLGYTF.

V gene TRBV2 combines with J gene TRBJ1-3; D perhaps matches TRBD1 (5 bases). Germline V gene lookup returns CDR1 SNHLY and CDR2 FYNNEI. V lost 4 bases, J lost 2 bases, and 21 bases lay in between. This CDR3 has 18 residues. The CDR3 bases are TGTGCCAGCAGTGCTTCTTTGGGGAGGGGTAGCCCTGGAAACACCATATATTTT. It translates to CASSASLGRGSPGNTIYF.

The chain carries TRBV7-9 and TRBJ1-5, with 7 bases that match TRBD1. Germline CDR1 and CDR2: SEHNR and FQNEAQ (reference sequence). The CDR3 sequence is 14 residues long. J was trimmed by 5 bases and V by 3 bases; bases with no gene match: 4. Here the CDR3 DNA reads TGTGCCAGCAGCTTCGGGACAGTGGATCAGCCCCAGCATTTT. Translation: CASSFGTVDQPQHF. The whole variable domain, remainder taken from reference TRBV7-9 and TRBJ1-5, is DTGVSQNPRHKITKRGQNVTFRCDPISEHNRLYWYRQTLGQGPEFLTYFQNEAQLEKSRLLSDRFSAERPKGSFSTLEIQRTEQGDSAMYLCASSFGTVDQPQHFGDGTRLSIL.

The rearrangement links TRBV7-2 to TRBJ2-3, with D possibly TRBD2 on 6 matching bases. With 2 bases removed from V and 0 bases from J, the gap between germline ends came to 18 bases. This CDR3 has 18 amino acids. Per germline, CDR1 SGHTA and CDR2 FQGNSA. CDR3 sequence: CASSLSPGSHSSTDTQYF. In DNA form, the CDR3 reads TGTGCCAGCAGCTTATCACCCGGGAGCCACTCGAGCACAGATACGCAGTATTTT.

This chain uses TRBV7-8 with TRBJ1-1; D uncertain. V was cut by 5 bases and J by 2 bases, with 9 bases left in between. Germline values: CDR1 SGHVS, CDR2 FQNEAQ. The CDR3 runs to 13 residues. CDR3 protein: CASSPGPNTEAFF. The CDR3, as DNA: TGTGCCAGCAGCCCCGGTCCTAACACTGAAGCTTTCTTT. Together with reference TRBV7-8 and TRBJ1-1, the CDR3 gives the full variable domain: GAGVSQSPRYKVAKRGQDVALRCDPISGHVSLFWYQQALGQGPEFLTYFQNEAQLDKSGLPSDRFFAERPEGSVSTLKIQRTQQEDSAVYLCASSPGPNTEAFFGQGTRLTVV.

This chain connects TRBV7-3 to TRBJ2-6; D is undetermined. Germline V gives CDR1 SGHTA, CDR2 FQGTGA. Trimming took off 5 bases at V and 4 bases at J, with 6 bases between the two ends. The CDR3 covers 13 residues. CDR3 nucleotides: TGTGCCAGCAGCCTTCCGGGGGCCAACGTCCTGACTTTC. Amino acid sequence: CASSLPGANVLTF.

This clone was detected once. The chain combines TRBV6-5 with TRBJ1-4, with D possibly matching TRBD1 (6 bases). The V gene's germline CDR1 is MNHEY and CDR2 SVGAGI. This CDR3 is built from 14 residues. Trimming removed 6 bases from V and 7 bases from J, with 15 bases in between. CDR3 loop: CASSRGGAGEKLFF. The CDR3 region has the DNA TGTGCCAGCAGCCGTGGGGGCGCCGGTGAAAAACTGTTTTTT.

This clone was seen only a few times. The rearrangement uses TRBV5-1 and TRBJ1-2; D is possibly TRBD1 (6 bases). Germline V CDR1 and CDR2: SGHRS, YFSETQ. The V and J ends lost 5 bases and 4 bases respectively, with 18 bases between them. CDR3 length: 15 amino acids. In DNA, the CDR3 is TGCGCCAGCAGGCAGGGGACAACTGGAGGCTATGGCTACACCTTC. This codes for CASRQGTTGGYGYTF.

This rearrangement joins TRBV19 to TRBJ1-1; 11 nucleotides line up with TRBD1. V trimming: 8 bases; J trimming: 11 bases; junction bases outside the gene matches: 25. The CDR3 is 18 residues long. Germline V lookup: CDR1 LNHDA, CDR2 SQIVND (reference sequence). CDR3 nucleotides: TGTGCCAGTGGGGGGGACAGGGGGTATGACTCGCCCCGTTTTTTGGCTTTCTTT. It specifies CASGGDRGYDSPRFLAFF.

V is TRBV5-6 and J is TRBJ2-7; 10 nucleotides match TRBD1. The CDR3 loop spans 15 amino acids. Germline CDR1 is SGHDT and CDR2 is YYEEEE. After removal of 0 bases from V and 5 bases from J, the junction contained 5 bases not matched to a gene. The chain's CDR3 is CASSLGVGQGDEQYV. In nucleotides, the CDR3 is TGTGCCAGCAGCTTGGGTGTAGGACAGGGGGACGAGCAGTACGTC.

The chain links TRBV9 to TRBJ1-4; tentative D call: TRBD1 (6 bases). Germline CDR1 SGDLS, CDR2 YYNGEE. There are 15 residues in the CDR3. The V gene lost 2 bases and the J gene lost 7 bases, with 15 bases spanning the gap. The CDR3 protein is CASSVGADRGEKLFF. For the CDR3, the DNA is TGTGCCAGCAGCGTCGGAGCGGACAGAGGTGAAAAACTGTTTTTT.

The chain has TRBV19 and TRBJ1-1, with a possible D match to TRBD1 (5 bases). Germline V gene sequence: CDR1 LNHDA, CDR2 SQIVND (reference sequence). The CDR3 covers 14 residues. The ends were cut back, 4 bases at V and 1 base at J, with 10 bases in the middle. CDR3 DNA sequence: TGTGCCAGTAGTACAACACAGGAGAACACTGAAGCTTTCTTT. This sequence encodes CASSTTQENTEAFF.